Listed below are T cell receptor beta chains from one sample, sequenced in a study of blood T cell repertoires in COVID-19. Profiled with immunoSEQ multiplex PCR; TCRdb holds only in-frame clones, not every one. Among 200,000 to 250,000 clones listed, more than 65% were seen once. The sample comprised peripheral blood. Source of these receptors: a woman aged 80 or older with acute or convalescent COVID-19. Each CDR3 is given with its conserved first and last residue. The order of the fields is J gene, V gene, clone size, D gene, CDR3 DNA, CDR3 protein. The D gene is left open where the match is weak. Some rows mark clone size as missing; the rest say once, few, many or name a class of expanded clone.

j_gene: TRBJ1-5
v_gene: TRBV19
abundance: few
d_gene: NA
CDR3nt: TGTGCCAGTAGTACCTACAGGGGCAATCAGCCCCAGCATTTT
CDR3aa: CASSTYRGNQPQHF

j_gene: TRBJ1-1
v_gene: TRBV5-1
abundance: NA
d_gene: NA
CDR3nt: TGCGCCAGCAGCTCCCTGACAGCTACGAACACTGAAGCTTTCTTT
CDR3aa: CASSSLTATNTEAFF

j_gene: TRBJ1-2
v_gene: TRBV13
abundance: NA
d_gene: TRBD1
CDR3nt: TGTGCCAGCAGCAACAGGGGGATCTATGGCTACACCTTC
CDR3aa: CASSNRGIYGYTF

j_gene: TRBJ2-2
v_gene: TRBV9
abundance: NA
d_gene: NA
CDR3nt: TGTGCCAGCAGCGGAAGATCGGGGAGGAACACCGGGGAGCTGTTTTTT
CDR3aa: CASSGRSGRNTGELFF

j_gene: TRBJ2-7
v_gene: TRBV21-1
abundance: NA
d_gene: NA
CDR3nt: TGTGCCAGCAGCGCACCAGGACAGGCCTACGAGCAGTACTTC
CDR3aa: CASSAPGQAYEQYF

j_gene: TRBJ1-1
v_gene: TRBV12-3/TRBV12-4
abundance: NA
d_gene: NA
CDR3nt: TGTGTCAGCAGTTTAGCCTCGAACACTGAAGCTTTCTTT
CDR3aa: CVSSLASNTEAFF

j_gene: TRBJ2-7
v_gene: TRBV3-1/TRBV3-2
abundance: NA
d_gene: TRBD1
CDR3nt: TGTGCCAGCAGCCACCTAGGGACAGGGAGCGGCGAGCAGTACTTC
CDR3aa: CASSHLGTGSGEQYF

j_gene: TRBJ1-3
v_gene: TRBV27
abundance: NA
d_gene: NA
CDR3nt: TGTGCCAGCAGCCTGACAGAGACTGGAAACACCATATATTTT
CDR3aa: CASSLTETGNTIYF

j_gene: TRBJ1-1
v_gene: TRBV3-1/TRBV3-2
abundance: NA
d_gene: TRBD1
CDR3nt: TGTGCCAGCAGCCCACAGGGGAAGAACACTGAAGCTTTCTTT
CDR3aa: CASSPQGKNTEAFF

j_gene: TRBJ1-5
v_gene: TRBV19
abundance: NA
d_gene: TRBD1
CDR3nt: TGTGCCAGTGGGACAGGGAGGGATCAGCCCCAGCATTTT
CDR3aa: CASGTGRDQPQHF

j_gene: TRBJ2-5
v_gene: TRBV10-3
abundance: few
d_gene: NA
CDR3nt: TGTGCCATCAGTGATTCGGGGGAGACCCAGTACTTC
CDR3aa: CAISDSGETQYF

j_gene: TRBJ2-7
v_gene: TRBV7-2
abundance: few
d_gene: TRBD2
CDR3nt: TGTGCCAGCAGCTTAGGGGGGACTAGCGGGGCCTACGAGCAGTACTTC
CDR3aa: CASSLGGTSGAYEQYF

j_gene: TRBJ2-1
v_gene: TRBV7-2
abundance: NA
d_gene: TRBD1
CDR3nt: TGTGCCGCCCGGACAGGGTTCGATGAGCAGTTCTTC
CDR3aa: CAARTGFDEQFF

j_gene: TRBJ2-5
v_gene: TRBV2
abundance: NA
d_gene: NA
CDR3nt: TGTGCCAGCGGTACAGGGTACCAAGAGACCCAGTACTTC
CDR3aa: CASGTGYQETQYF

j_gene: TRBJ1-5
v_gene: TRBV4-1
abundance: NA
d_gene: NA
CDR3nt: TGCGCCAGCAGCCAAGATGGCCAGTTCAATCAGCCCCAGCATTTT
CDR3aa: CASSQDGQFNQPQHF

j_gene: TRBJ2-7
v_gene: TRBV10-3
abundance: NA
d_gene: TRBD1
CDR3nt: TGTGCCATCAGTGAGTCGATGTCAGGGGGCTCCTACGAGCAGTACTTC
CDR3aa: CAISESMSGGSYEQYF

j_gene: TRBJ2-1
v_gene: TRBV14
abundance: NA
d_gene: TRBD2
CDR3nt: TGTGCCAGCAGCCATTCGGGGGGTAGACCCAATGAGCAGTTCTTC
CDR3aa: CASSHSGGRPNEQFF

j_gene: TRBJ2-3
v_gene: TRBV3-1/TRBV3-2
abundance: once
d_gene: NA
CDR3nt: TGTGCCAGCTTGCCCGCCGGGACAGATACGCAGTATTTT
CDR3aa: CASLPAGTDTQYF

j_gene: TRBJ1-6
v_gene: TRBV27
abundance: NA
d_gene: NA
CDR3nt: TGTGCCAGCAGTTTTCCCCGAGCAGGGAACACACCCCTCCACTTT
CDR3aa: CASSFPRAGNTPLHF

j_gene: TRBJ1-6
v_gene: TRBV6-2/TRBV6-3
abundance: few
d_gene: NA
CDR3nt: TGTGCCAGCAGCTCCGAGGACTGGGAATCGTCGCCCCTCCACTTT
CDR3aa: CASSSEDWESSPLHF

j_gene: TRBJ1-6
v_gene: TRBV23-1
abundance: NA
d_gene: NA
CDR3nt: TGCGCCAGCACCCAGGGAACATATAATTCACCCCTCCACTTT
CDR3aa: CASTQGTYNSPLHF

j_gene: TRBJ2-3
v_gene: TRBV5-1
abundance: NA
d_gene: NA
CDR3nt: TGCGCCAGCAGCCGAGCTAGCGCTAGCACAGATACGCAGTATTTT
CDR3aa: CASSRASASTDTQYF

j_gene: TRBJ1-1
v_gene: TRBV12-3/TRBV12-4
abundance: NA
d_gene: TRBD1
CDR3nt: TGTGCCAGCAGTGAACAGGGGCTGGGTGAAGCTTTCTTT
CDR3aa: CASSEQGLGEAFF

j_gene: TRBJ2-1
v_gene: TRBV7-2
abundance: NA
d_gene: TRBD2
CDR3nt: TGTGCCAGCAGCTTAGGGGGACTAGCCCCTGGCTATGAGCAGTTCTTC
CDR3aa: CASSLGGLAPGYEQFF

j_gene: TRBJ1-3
v_gene: TRBV5-4
abundance: NA
d_gene: NA
CDR3nt: TGTGCCAGCAGCTTGGCAGGAAGGGGCTCTGGAAACACCATATATTTT
CDR3aa: CASSLAGRGSGNTIYF

j_gene: TRBJ2-5
v_gene: TRBV5-4
abundance: NA
d_gene: TRBD1
CDR3nt: TGTGCCAGCAGCGCGGCCGTCGACAGGGCCCAAGAGACCCAGTACTTC
CDR3aa: CASSAAVDRAQETQYF

j_gene: TRBJ1-2
v_gene: TRBV3-1/TRBV3-2
abundance: NA
d_gene: NA
CDR3nt: TGTGCCAGCAGCCAAGAATTCGACTATGGCTACACCTTC
CDR3aa: CASSQEFDYGYTF

j_gene: TRBJ1-2
v_gene: TRBV4-3
abundance: NA
d_gene: NA
CDR3nt: TGCGCCAGCAGCCAAGATCTGGGCAGGGAAGGTTCATTGAATGGCTACACCTTC
CDR3aa: CASSQDLGREGSLNGYTF

j_gene: TRBJ1-5
v_gene: TRBV2
abundance: NA
d_gene: NA
CDR3nt: TGTGCCAGCAGTGCCGACGACTTTAGCAATCAGCCCCAGCATTTT
CDR3aa: CASSADDFSNQPQHF